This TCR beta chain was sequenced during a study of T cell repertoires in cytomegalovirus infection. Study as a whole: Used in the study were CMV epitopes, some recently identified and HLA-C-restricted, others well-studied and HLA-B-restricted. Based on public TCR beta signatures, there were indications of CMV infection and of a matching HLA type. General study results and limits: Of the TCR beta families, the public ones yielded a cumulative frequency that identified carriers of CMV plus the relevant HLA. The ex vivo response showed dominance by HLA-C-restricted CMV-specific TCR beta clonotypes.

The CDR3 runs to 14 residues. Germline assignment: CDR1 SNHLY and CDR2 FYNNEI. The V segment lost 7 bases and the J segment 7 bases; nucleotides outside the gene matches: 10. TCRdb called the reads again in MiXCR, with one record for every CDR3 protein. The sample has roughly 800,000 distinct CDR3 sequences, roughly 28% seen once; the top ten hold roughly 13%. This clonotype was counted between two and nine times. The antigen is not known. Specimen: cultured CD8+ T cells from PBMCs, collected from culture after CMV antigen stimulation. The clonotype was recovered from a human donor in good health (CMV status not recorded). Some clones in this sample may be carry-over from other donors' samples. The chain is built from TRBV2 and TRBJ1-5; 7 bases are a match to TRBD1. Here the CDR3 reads CASTPTGLGQPQHF. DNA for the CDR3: TGTGCCAGCACCCCGACAGGGCTGGGGCAGCCCCAGCATTTT.